This entry is about one T cell receptor (beta chain). In the original analysis: Amplifying reference gene primers gave estimates of nucleated cell counts. Assay: immunoSEQ multiplex PCR; the TCRdb copy retains only in-frame clones and omits some. V and J calls and clone size are those listed in that table; D and trimming were worked out from the DNA. The sample has more than 250,000 clones, about 91% seen once. The sample comes from a study of blood T cell repertoires in COVID-19. Per the germline V gene, CDR1 is SGHDN and CDR2 is FVKESK. This CDR3 spans 15 amino acids. The V segment lost 5 bases and the J segment 1 base; nucleotides outside the gene matches: 4.

This chain connects TRBV14 to TRBJ2-1; 8 positions agree with TRBD1. This clonotype originated in a woman in her thirties or forties with acute COVID-19. Sequencing was carried out using PBMCs or T cells enriched from blood (not recorded which). This CDR3 reads CASSARTGSYNEQFF. The CDR3, as DNA: TGTGCCAGCAGCGCCAGGACAGGGTCCTACAATGAGCAGTTCTTC. The entire variable domain, with the rest obtained from reference TRBV14 and TRBJ2-1, is as follows: EAGVTQFPSHSVIEKGQTVTLRCDPISGHDNLYWYRRVMGKEIKFLLHFVKESKQDESGMPNNRFLAERTGGTYSTLKVQPAELEDSGVYFCASSARTGSYNEQFFGPGTRLTVL.